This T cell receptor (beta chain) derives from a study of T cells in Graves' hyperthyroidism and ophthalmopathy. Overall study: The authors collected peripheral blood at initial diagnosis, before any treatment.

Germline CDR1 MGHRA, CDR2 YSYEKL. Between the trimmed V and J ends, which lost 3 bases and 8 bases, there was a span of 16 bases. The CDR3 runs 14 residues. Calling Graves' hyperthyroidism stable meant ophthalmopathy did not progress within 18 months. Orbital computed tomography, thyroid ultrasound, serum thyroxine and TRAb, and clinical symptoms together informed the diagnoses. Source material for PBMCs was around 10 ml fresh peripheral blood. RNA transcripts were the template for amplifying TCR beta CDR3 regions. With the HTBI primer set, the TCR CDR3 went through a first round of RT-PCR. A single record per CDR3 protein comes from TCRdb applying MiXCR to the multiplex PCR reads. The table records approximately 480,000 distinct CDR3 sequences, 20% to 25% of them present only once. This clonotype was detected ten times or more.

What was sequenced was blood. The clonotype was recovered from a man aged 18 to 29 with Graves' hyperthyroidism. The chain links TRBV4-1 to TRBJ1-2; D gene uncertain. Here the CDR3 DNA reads TGCGCCAGCAGCCAGGTGACAAGCCCTCTCGGCTACACCTTC. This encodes CASSQVTSPLGYTF.